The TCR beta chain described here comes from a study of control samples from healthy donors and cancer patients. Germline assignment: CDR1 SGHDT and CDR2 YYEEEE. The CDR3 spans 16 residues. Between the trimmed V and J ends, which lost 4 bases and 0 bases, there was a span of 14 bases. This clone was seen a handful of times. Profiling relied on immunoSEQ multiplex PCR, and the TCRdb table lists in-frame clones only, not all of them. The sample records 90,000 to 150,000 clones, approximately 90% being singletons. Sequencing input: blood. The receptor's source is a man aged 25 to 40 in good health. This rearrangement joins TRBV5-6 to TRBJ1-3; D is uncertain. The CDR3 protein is CASSRLAGPSGNTIYF. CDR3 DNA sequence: TGTGCCAGCAGCCGCCTTGCTGGGCCCTCTGGAAACACCATATATTTT.